Following are 3 T cell receptor beta chains from one sample sequenced in a study of CXCR3-negative and CXCR3-positive naive CD8 T cells (dated by TCRdb to about 2019). For sequencing, a NextSeq 550 was employed. The Human TCR Profiling Kit (MiLaboratory) was used to prepare UMI-labeled 5' RACE TRB cDNA libraries. Following reprocessing of the reads by TCRdb, the data hold one row per CDR3 protein sequence and no DNA is available. This specimen's table enumerates around 48,000 distinct CDR3 sequences. In total, the top ten clones hold around 16% of the sample. The sequencing sample was made of memory CD8+ T cells from blood. Sample cell subset or site, as interpreted from the label and publication: conventional CD8+ memory T cells (TMEM), sorted as controls. The receptors originated from a human donor in good health. Some clones in this sample may be carry-over from other donors' samples.

The chain uses TRBV6-5 and TRBJ2-1. The V gene's germline CDR1 is MNHEY and CDR2 SVGAGI. The CDR3 runs to 12 residues. The CDR3 loop is CASSYSDHEQFF.

The V gene is TRBV14, the J gene TRBJ2-1; TCRdb calls TRBD1, which cannot be checked without DNA. Germline assignment: CDR1 SGHDN and CDR2 FVKESK. This CDR3 is built from 16 residues. CDR3 protein: CASSQAQGQGAREQFF.

This chain links TRBV7-9 with TRBJ1-1; TCRdb's D call of TRBD1 is untestable without DNA. The CDR3 extends over 14 amino acids. Germline lookup yields CDR1 SEHNR and CDR2 FQNEAQ (reference sequence). The CDR3 sequence is CASSSTGANTEAFF.